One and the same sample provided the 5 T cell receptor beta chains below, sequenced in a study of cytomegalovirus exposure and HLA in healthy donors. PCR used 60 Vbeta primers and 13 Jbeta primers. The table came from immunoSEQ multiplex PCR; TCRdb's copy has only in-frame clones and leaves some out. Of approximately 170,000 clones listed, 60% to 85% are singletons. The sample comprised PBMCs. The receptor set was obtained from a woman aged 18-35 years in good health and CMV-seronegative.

The CDR3 is CASSAEPRGQEAFF. In nucleotides, the CDR3 is TGTGCCAGCAGCGCCGAGCCTCGAGGACAGGAAGCTTTCTTT. The chain employs TRBV9 and TRBJ1-1; D may be TRBD1 (6 bases). The CDR3 is made up of 14 amino acids. Germline CDR1 SGDLS, CDR2 YYNGEE. The germline V and J ends were trimmed by 3 bases and 8 bases, with 17 bases remaining between them.

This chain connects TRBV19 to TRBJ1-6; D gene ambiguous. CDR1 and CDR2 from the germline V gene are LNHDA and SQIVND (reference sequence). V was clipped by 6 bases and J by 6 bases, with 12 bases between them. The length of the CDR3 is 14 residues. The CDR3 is CASSTQWSNSPLHF. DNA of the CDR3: TGTGCCAGTAGCACCCAGTGGAGTAATTCACCCCTCCACTTT.

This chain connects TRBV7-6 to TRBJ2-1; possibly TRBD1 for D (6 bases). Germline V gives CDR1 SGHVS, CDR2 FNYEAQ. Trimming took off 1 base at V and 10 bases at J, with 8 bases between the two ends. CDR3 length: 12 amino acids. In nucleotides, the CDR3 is TGTGCCAGCAGCTTAGACAGGGAAGAGCAGTTCTTC. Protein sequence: CASSLDREEQFF.

This chain's CDR3 is CASGGTGGYNEQFF. Here the CDR3 DNA reads TGTGCCAGTGGCGGGACAGGGGGTTACAATGAGCAGTTCTTC. The genes are TRBV19 and TRBJ2-1, with 11 bases lining up with TRBD1. Germline V gene data show CDR1 as LNHDA and CDR2 as SQIVND (reference sequence). The junction had 4 bases not matched to a gene; V was cut back by 8 bases and J by 4 bases. The CDR3 length is 14 residues.

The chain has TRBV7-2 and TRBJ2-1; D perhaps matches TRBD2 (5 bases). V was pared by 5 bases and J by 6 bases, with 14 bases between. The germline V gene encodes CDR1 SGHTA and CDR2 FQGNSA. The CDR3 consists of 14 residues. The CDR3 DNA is TGTGCCAGCAGCCCTTACGGGGAGATCAATGAGCAGTTCTTC. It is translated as CASSPYGEINEQFF. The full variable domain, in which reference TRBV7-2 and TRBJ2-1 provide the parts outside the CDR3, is GAGVSQSPSNKVTEKGKDVELRCDPISGHTALYWYRQSLGQGLEFLIYFQGNSAPDKSGLPSDRFSAERTGGSVSTLTIQRTQQEDSAVYLCASSPYGEINEQFFGPGTRLTVL.